This TCR beta chain derives from a study of Graves' ophthalmopathy and Graves' hyperthyroidism. For repertoire sequencing, the TCR beta CDR3 regions were amplified from RNA transcripts. RT-PCR with HTBI primers came first, then second-round multiplex PCR. TCRdb reprocessed the multiplex PCR reads with MiXCR, giving one entry per CDR3 protein. Found here are under 350,000 distinct CDR3 sequences, 15% to 20% of them singletons; the top ten hold around an eighth. All donors with ophthalmopathy were recorded as having moderate-to-severe activity, CAS ≥3, NOSPECS ≥4 and a duration under 3 months. The authors used Ficoll-Paque density gradient centrifugation to separate PBMCs. The input was more than 8 ml of fresh peripheral blood. The V gene lost 5 bases and the J gene lost 1 base, with 15 bases spanning the gap. This CDR3 contains 15 residues. The sample holds many counts of this clonotype.

This clonotype originated in an adult man with Graves' ophthalmopathy. The sequenced sample consisted of peripheral blood. The chain couples TRBV12-3 or TRBV12-4 to TRBJ2-7; D is ambiguous. The CDR3 DNA reads as TGTGCCAGCAGTCCGTACAGTAGAGTGTCCTACGAGCAGTACTTC. It codes for CASSPYSRVSYEQYF.